The text below deals with one T cell receptor beta chain. The antigen remains undetermined. This record comes from a study of cytomegalovirus exposure and HLA in healthy donors. Study summary: The approximately 690 first-cohort repertoires and the 95 to 150 validation repertoires shared the same platform, a later analysis reported.

The germline V and J ends were trimmed by 2 bases and 7 bases, with 11 bases remaining between them. The CDR3 has 14 residues. CDR1 is SNHLY, CDR2 FYNNEI, per germline. Separate from the approximately 720-subject first cohort, the approximately 120-subject validation cohort was the one that the donors belonged to. Whole-study results and caveats: With high specificity and sensitivity, the classifier reportedly diagnosed cytomegalovirus status.

TCRdb's copy holds only in-frame clones and misses some; the assay was immunoSEQ multiplex PCR. Altogether 100,000 to 120,000 clones are present, 88% being singletons, with the ten largest covering over 1.3%. The chain links TRBV2 to TRBJ1-4; no firm D call. This TCR was sampled from a woman in her 30s in good health and CMV-seropositive. Sequenced sample: PBMCs. CDR3 in DNA: TGTGCCAGCAGTGAATTCCGACCGGGTGAAAAACTGTTTTTT. Encoded protein: CASSEFRPGEKLFF.